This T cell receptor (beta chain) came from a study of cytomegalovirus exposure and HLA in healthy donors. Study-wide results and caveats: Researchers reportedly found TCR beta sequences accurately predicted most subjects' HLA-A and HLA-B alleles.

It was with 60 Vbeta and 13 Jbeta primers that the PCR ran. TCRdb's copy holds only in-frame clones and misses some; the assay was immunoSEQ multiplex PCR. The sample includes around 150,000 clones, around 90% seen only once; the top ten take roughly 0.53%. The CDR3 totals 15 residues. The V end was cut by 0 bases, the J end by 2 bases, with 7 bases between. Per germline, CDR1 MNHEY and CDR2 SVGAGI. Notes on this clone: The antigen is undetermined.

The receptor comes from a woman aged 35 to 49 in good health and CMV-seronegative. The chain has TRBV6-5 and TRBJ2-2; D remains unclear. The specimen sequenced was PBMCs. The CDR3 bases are TGTGCCAGCAGTTACTCGAGACTCAACACCGGGGAGCTGTTTTTT. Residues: CASSYSRLNTGELFF.